This TCR beta chain was identified during a study of blood T cell repertoires in COVID-19. Overall study context: From T cells, B-cell-depleted T cells, or PBMCs came the material, which was cDNA or gDNA.

Original processing methods: Reference gene primers were amplified, and this amplification served to estimate nucleated cell counts. Libraries were prepared by immunoSEQ multiplex PCR; TCRdb keeps only in-frame clonotypes and omits some of them. D and trimming were read from the DNA, whereas the V and J calls and clone size are those reported in that table. The sample carries 200,000 to 250,000 clones, 75% to 85% recorded once. The sequence was collected from a human donor in a cohort sampled during active COVID-19. The sample consisted of peripheral blood.

The CDR3 DNA is TGTGCCAGTAGCTACACCCATAGACAGGAGAATCAGCCCCAGCATTTT. The encoded protein is CASSYTHRQENQPQHF. The chain links TRBV19 to TRBJ1-5, with a weak D call TRBD1 (6 bases). The CDR3 length is 16 residues. CDR1 LNHDA and CDR2 SQIVND come from the germline V gene (reference sequence). Deletions cut 6 bases from V and 4 bases from J, with 19 bases between.